This TCR beta chain was identified in a study of blood T cell repertoires in COVID-19 (TCRdb year 2020). At the level of the whole study: Samples covering the acute and convalescent phases of COVID-19 were provided by collaborators in the United States, Italy and Spain. A freely available public database, intended as a resource for researchers studying the immune response to SARS-CoV-2, is where the repertoires were released. HLA class I and class II types, where available, came from metadata supplied by the sample provider rather than from assay-based typing. The prospective study material was composed of cDNA or gDNA derived from T cells, B-cell-depleted T cells, or PBMCs. Nearly every sample came with metadata listing a de-identified subject ID, COVID-19 status, age in years and sex. The samples were drawn from the first 160 participants of the ongoing ImmuneRACE study and from under 1,500 subjects provided by 6 global collaborators. The dataset comprised deeply sampled blood TCRbeta repertoires from subjects exposed to, actively infected with, or recovered from COVID-19.

Participants in the prospective study were aged roughly 18 to 89 years, lived in about two dozen United States geographic areas, and enrolled through a virtual design. In the prospective study, cohorts were assigned on the basis of participant-reported clinical history obtained from a screening survey and a study questionnaire. Recovered participants in ImmuneRACE Cohort 3 were defined as having two consecutive negative NP/OP PCR tests, clearance from a healthcare professional, or resolution of symptoms. Each participant in the prospective study had whole blood, serum and a nasopharyngeal or oropharyngeal swab collected by mobile phlebotomists. Prospective study participants could optionally give additional blood draws and questionnaires over a roughly two-month period. Before DNA extraction, prospective study blood samples were shipped either frozen or at room temperature. The investigation overall reported the following: The quantity of clinical and demographic metadata differed by source and by participant and was supplied without curation.

This clone showed up many times. It lacks a known antigen. The record has no base qualities; no much larger clone is one base away. TCRbeta CDR3 regions were amplified from genomic DNA by means of the immunoSEQ Assay, a bias-controlled multiplex PCR. The authors' analysis ran thus. The number of nucleated cells in each sample was estimated by amplification of reference gene primers within the assay. To quantify the absolute abundance of each unique TCRbeta CDR3 rearrangement, sequence reads were collapsed and filtered. For each sample, productive Simpson clonality was calculated as the square root of Simpson's diversity index across productive rearrangements. The table comes from immuneACCESS by way of TCRdb, which keeps in-frame sequences with V and J called. Part of the clones is missing from these tables; in studies checked, under half for an unresolved V gene and the rest for unknown reasons. The DNA was the basis for D and trimming; V, J and clone size are from that table. This sample is represented by over 200,000 clones; approximately 84% of them were singletons. The ten largest clones capture 15% of the sample.

The CDR3 has 13 amino acids, counting the end cysteine and phenylalanine. Just CDR3 DNA is preserved here, 39 bases in frame from base 1. CDR1 is given as SGHNT and CDR2 as YYREEE, both from the germline V gene (reference sequence). V ends up 4 bases short and J 8 bases short, with an unmatched junction base count of 3. The sample was PBMCs or T cells enriched from blood (not recorded which). The sequence is built from TRBV5-4 and TRBJ1-6, with 7 junctional bases fitting TRBD1. This receptor was taken from a man in his forties who had recovered from COVID-19. The CDR3 here reads CASSLTGYSPLHF. The DNA sequence is as follows: TGTGCCAGCAGCCTGACAGGGTATTCACCCCTCCACTTT.